The 8 T cell receptor beta chains below all came from one sample that was sequenced in a study of shared clonotypes between healthy human individuals. Method: immunoSEQ multiplex PCR; TCRdb's copy keeps in-frame clones and lacks some. In the table there are hundreds of thousands of clones, roughly 96% of which are singletons. Naive CD8 cells comprised CD45RO-negative, CCR7-positively selected cells, excluding terminally differentiated effector memory CD45RA+ cells. Sequencing input: naive CD8+ T cells sorted from blood. The source is a woman aged 25 to 39 in good health.

This sequence joins TRBV5-1 and TRBJ2-7, with 8 nucleotides matching TRBD1. V lost 0 bases to trimming and J lost 5 bases; unmatched junction nucleotides: 13. CDR1 is SGHRS and CDR2 is YFSETQ in the germline V gene. The CDR3 extends over 17 amino acids. CDR3 sequence: CASSLAYTAGGTNEQYF. In DNA, the CDR3 is TGCGCCAGCAGCTTGGCGTACACGGCAGGGGGCACGAACGAGCAGTACTTC.

This rearrangement joins TRBV11-2 to TRBJ2-1; no reliable D call. V dropped 2 bases and J dropped 3 bases, with 11 bases sitting between them. The CDR3 is 15 amino acids. Germline CDR1 and CDR2: SGHAT and FQNNGV. DNA of the CDR3: TGTGCCAGCAGCTTACGAGGTAACAGCTACAATGAGCAGTTCTTC. This translates into CASSLRGNSYNEQFF.

The chain combines TRBV9 with TRBJ2-7; TRBD2 matches 9 bases. The ends lost 3 bases at V and 0 bases at J; junction bases unmatched: 7. The CDR3 length is 16 residues. CDR1 and CDR2 from the germline V gene are SGDLS and YYNGEE. The CDR3 reads CASSAGAGGSSYEQYF. The CDR3, as DNA: TGTGCCAGCAGCGCAGGAGCGGGAGGAAGCTCCTACGAGCAGTACTTC.

The chain uses TRBV30 and TRBJ1-4; D uncertain. The V end lost 5 bases, the J end lost 3 bases, and 10 bases lay between the germline ends. Germline lookup yields CDR1 GTSNPN and CDR2 SVGIG (reference sequence). The length of the CDR3 is 13 residues. The CDR3 nucleotides are TGTGCCTGGCGAGCAGACCCTAATGAAAAACTGTTTTTT. Its protein is CAWRADPNEKLFF. Looking up the rest from reference TRBV30 and TRBJ1-4 gives the full variable domain: SQTIHQWPATLVQPVGSPLSLECTVEGTSNPNLYWYRQAAGRGLQLLFYSVGIGQISSEVPQNLSASRPQDRQFILSSKKLLLSDSGFYLCAWRADPNEKLFFGSGTQLSVL.

The chain is built from TRBV27 and TRBJ2-3; the D gene is possibly TRBD2 (6 bases). There are 14 residues in the CDR3. From germline, CDR1 is MNHEY and CDR2 SMNVEV (reference sequence). The V end was cut by 3 bases, the J end by 6 bases, with 13 bases between. In nucleotides, the CDR3 is TGTGCCAGCAGTTTCTCAGGGAGGCGGGATACGCAGTATTTT. Encoded protein: CASSFSGRRDTQYF.

This chain links TRBV27 with TRBJ2-5, with 10 nucleotides matching TRBD2. CDR3 length equals 17 residues. Germline trimming cut 6 bases from V and 4 bases from J; bases unmatched to any gene: 14. From germline, CDR1 is MNHEY and CDR2 SMNVEV (reference sequence). The CDR3 DNA sequence: TGTGCCAGCAGGGTGGGGGCTAGCGGGAGTCAGGTAGAGACCCAGTACTTC. It specifies CASRVGASGSQVETQYF.

Points on this clone: Distinct nucleotide sequences in the sample also encode this CDR3. The chain carries TRBV28 and TRBJ2-7; 9 bases are shared with TRBD1. Germline CDR1 reads MDHEN; CDR2 reads SYDVKM. CDR3 length: 14 amino acids. V lost 6 bases to trimming and J lost 3 bases; unmatched junction nucleotides: 6. For the CDR3, the DNA is TGTGCCAGCAGCCTGACAGGGGGGGACTACGAGCAGTACTTC. This sequence encodes CASSLTGGDYEQYF.

The chain employs TRBV28 and TRBJ1-1; D remains ambiguous. Germline V gene lookup returns CDR1 MDHEN and CDR2 SYDVKM. CDR3 size: 15 residues. V lost 4 bases and J 2 bases, leaving 14 bases between the germline ends. The DNA for the CDR3 is TGTGCCAGCAGTTCCTCCTACGAGGGTAACACTGAAGCTTTCTTT. This translates into CASSSSYEGNTEAFF.